Listed below are T cell receptor beta chains from one sample, sequenced in a study of early T cells in non-severe SARS-CoV-2 infection. A single record per CDR3 protein comes from TCRdb applying MiXCR to the 5' RACE reads. The sample consists of around 50,000 distinct CDR3 sequences, under 7.5% of them appearing once. The sequenced sample was whole blood. The receptors were sampled from an adult who was a healthcare worker with PCR-confirmed SARS-CoV-2 infection or an uninfected control (not recorded which). Each CDR3 is given with its conserved first and last residue. The D gene is left open where the match is weak. Clone sizes are given selectively: once, few, many, or a class where the clone is expanded.

>TRBJ1-3|TRBD1|few|TRBV14
CASSRAGTGGNTIYF
TGTGCCAGCAGCCGAGCCGGGACAGGGGGAAACACCATATATTTT
>TRBJ1-1|TRBD1|few|TRBV7-2
CASSLEQGGTEAFF
TGTGCCAGCAGCTTGGAACAGGGGGGCACTGAAGCTTTCTTT
>TRBJ2-2|-|many|TRBV12-3/TRBV12-4
CASSLASTGELFF
TGTGCCAGCAGTTTAGCGTCAACCGGGGAGCTGTTTTTT
>TRBJ2-5|TRBD2|-|TRBV11-2
CASSLFPSGFTFPQETQYF
TGTGCCAGCAGCTTATTTCCTAGCGGGTTCACCTTCCCCCAAGAGACCCAGTACTTC
>TRBJ2-1|-|many|TRBV2
CASSEAWQQFF
TGTGCCAGCAGTGAAGCCTGGCAGCAGTTCTTC
>TRBJ1-6|-|many|TRBV7-2
CASSLAYNSPLHF
TGTGCCAGCAGCTTAGCCTATAATTCACCCCTCCACTTT
>TRBJ1-4|-|many|TRBV21-1
CASSKARKGRTNEKLFF
TGTGCCAGCAGCAAAGCTCGTAAGGGGCGGACTAATGAAAAACTGTTTTTT
>TRBJ2-1|TRBD1|many|TRBV12-3/TRBV12-4
CASRPTGTGGLSSYNEQFF
TGTGCCAGCAGACCGACCGGGACAGGGGGATTAAGCTCCTACAATGAGCAGTTCTTC
>TRBJ1-1|-|few|TRBV11-2
CASSLFGGNTEAFF
TGTGCCAGCAGCTTATTCGGTGGGAACACTGAAGCTTTCTTT
>TRBJ2-7|TRBD1|many|TRBV5-4
CASSSPGQGRYEQYF
TGTGCCAGCAGCTCTCCGGGACAGGGGAGGTACGAGCAGTACTTC
>TRBJ2-3|-|many|TRBV6-5
CASGGGTDTQYF
TGTGCCAGCGGGGGTGGCACAGATACGCAGTATTTT
>TRBJ2-2|TRBD1|many|TRBV20-1
CSARRGQGPGTGELFF
TGCAGTGCTAGAAGAGGACAGGGCCCTGGCACCGGGGAGCTGTTTTTT
>TRBJ2-7|TRBD2|many|TRBV6-2/TRBV6-3
CASTRSGGEQYF
TGTGCCAGCACCCGTAGCGGGGGCGAGCAGTACTTC
>TRBJ2-1|TRBD1|-|TRBV6-2/TRBV6-3
CATSRTGGSYNEQFF
TGTGCCACCTCTAGGACAGGGGGCAGCTACAATGAGCAGTTCTTC
>TRBJ1-5|-|-|TRBV11-2
CASSLSAGANQPQHF
TGTGCCAGCAGCTTATCTGCTGGGGCCAATCAGCCCCAGCATTTT
>TRBJ1-2|-|few|TRBV7-2
CASSPPRPNLYGYTF
TGTGCCAGCAGCCCCCCCCGACCGAATCTCTATGGCTACACCTTC
>TRBJ2-3|TRBD1|few|TRBV7-2
CASSNGPGQGYTDTQYF
TGTGCCAGCAGCAATGGACCGGGACAGGGCTACACAGATACGCAGTATTTT
>TRBJ2-7|-|-|TRBV6-6
CASSYGFYEQYF
TGTGCCAGCAGTTACGGGTTTTACGAGCAGTACTTC
>TRBJ2-3|-|many|TRBV4-3
CASSQDRGRSQYF
TGCGCCAGCAGCCAAGATCGTGGGCGATCCCAGTATTTT
>TRBJ1-4|-|few|TRBV20-1
CSATQGTNEKLFF
TGCAGTGCTACTCAGGGGACTAATGAAAAACTGTTTTTT
>TRBJ2-1|TRBD2|many|TRBV13
CASSLVGGGADEQFF
TGTGCCAGCAGCTTAGTAGGCGGGGGTGCCGATGAGCAGTTCTTC
>TRBJ2-2|TRBD1|many|TRBV6-5
CASSYSTGRFTGELFF
TGTGCCAGCAGTTACTCGACAGGGAGATTCACCGGGGAGCTGTTTTTT
>TRBJ2-7|-|few|TRBV29-1
CSVTDFSYEQYF
TGCAGCGTGACGGACTTTTCCTACGAGCAGTACTTC
>TRBJ1-1|-|-|TRBV11-3
CASSLDLTGEAFF
TGTGCCAGCAGCTTAGACCTAACAGGTGAAGCTTTCTTT
>TRBJ2-2|TRBD1|few|TRBV29-1
CSVERTGSVGELFF
TGCAGCGTTGAGCGGACAGGGTCGGTCGGGGAGCTGTTTTTT
>TRBJ2-1|-|many|TRBV18
CASSPLGIVGRNEQFF
TGTGCCAGCTCACCACTGGGAATTGTAGGACGCAATGAGCAGTTCTTC
>TRBJ1-5|-|-|TRBV6-2/TRBV6-3
CASSPTFDSAWEPQHF
TGTGCCAGCAGTCCAACGTTTGATTCGGCCTGGGAGCCCCAGCATTTT
>TRBJ2-3|TRBD1|few|TRBV5-6
CASSPTGGTDTQYF
TGTGCCAGCAGCCCGACAGGGGGCACAGATACGCAGTATTTT
>TRBJ2-3|-|many|TRBV4-2
CPSSQGQISTDTQYF
TGTCCCAGCAGCCAAGGGCAGATTAGCACAGATACGCAGTATTTT
>TRBJ2-3|TRBD2|few|TRBV20-1
CSAVTSGGTDTQYF
TGCAGTGCAGTAACTAGCGGGGGAACAGATACGCAGTATTTT
>TRBJ2-5|-|many|TRBV7-2
CASSLAHGGETQYF
TGTGCCAGCAGCTTAGCGCACGGTGGGGAGACCCAGTACTTC
>TRBJ2-3|TRBD2|few|TRBV5-1
CASSLWGGTDTQYF
TGCGCCAGCAGCTTGTGGGGAGGGACAGATACGCAGTATTTT
>TRBJ1-1|TRBD1|few|TRBV28
CASRAGTVNTEAFF
TGTGCCAGCAGGGCCGGGACAGTGAACACTGAAGCTTTCTTT
>TRBJ2-7|-|-|TRBV27
CASSFGQLGYEQYF
TGTGCCAGCAGTTTTGGGCAGCTAGGCTACGAGCAGTACTTC
>TRBJ2-1|-|many|TRBV7-2
CASSLSSASYNEQFF
TGTGCCAGCAGCTTAAGCTCGGCCAGCTACAATGAGCAGTTCTTC
>TRBJ1-2|TRBD1|many|TRBV2
CASRATGGYGYTF
TGTGCCAGCAGGGCGACAGGGGGCTATGGCTACACCTTC
>TRBJ1-1|-|many|TRBV12-3/TRBV12-4
CASSPQGERLNTEAFF
TGTGCCAGCAGTCCACAGGGAGAAAGGTTGAACACTGAAGCTTTCTTT
>TRBJ1-4|-|many|TRBV9
CASSVGSRWAGEKLFF
TGTGCCAGCAGCGTAGGGTCGCGATGGGCGGGAGAAAAACTGTTTTTT
>TRBJ1-6|-|-|TRBV18
CTSSPGGRSYNSPLHF
TGTACCAGCTCACCCGGAGGACGGAGCTATAATTCACCCCTCCACTTT
>TRBJ2-2|-|-|TRBV4-3
CASRRTGNTGELFF
TGCGCCAGCAGACGGACGGGGAACACCGGGGAGCTGTTTTTT
>TRBJ2-1|-|many|TRBV27
CASTPGVGRGEQFF
TGTGCCAGCACCCCTGGGGTGGGCCGAGGTGAGCAGTTCTTC
>TRBJ2-3|TRBD1|-|TRBV7-9
CASSLLRGQLDTQYF
TGTGCCAGCAGCTTATTAAGGGGGCAGCTTGATACGCAGTATTTT
>TRBJ2-3|TRBD2|-|TRBV6-2/TRBV6-3
CASREGLGLATDTQYF
TGTGCCAGCAGGGAAGGGCTCGGACTAGCAACAGATACGCAGTATTTT
>TRBJ2-4|-|many|TRBV5-1
CASSEGQARIQYF
TGCGCCAGCAGTGAGGGCCAGGCGAGGATTCAGTACTTC
>TRBJ1-2|-|many|TRBV7-9
CASSSIRGTKGYTF
TGTGCCAGCAGCTCCATCAGGGGTACCAAAGGCTACACCTTC
>TRBJ2-3|-|many|TRBV23-1
CASSGLPPGTDTQYF
TGCGCCAGCTCTGGCCTTCCCCCCGGCACAGATACGCAGTATTTT
>TRBJ2-7|TRBD2|-|TRBV5-1
CASSTGTSGGYEQYF
TGCGCCAGCAGCACCGGGACTAGCGGGGGGTACGAGCAGTACTTC
>TRBJ1-5|-|many|TRBV5-5
CASSLSGFGQQPQHF
TGTGCCAGCAGCTTGTCAGGCTTTGGTCAACAGCCCCAGCATTTT
>TRBJ1-2|-|many|TRBV7-2
CASSLDPGSYGYTF
TGTGCCAGCAGCTTAGACCCAGGTTCCTATGGCTACACCTTC